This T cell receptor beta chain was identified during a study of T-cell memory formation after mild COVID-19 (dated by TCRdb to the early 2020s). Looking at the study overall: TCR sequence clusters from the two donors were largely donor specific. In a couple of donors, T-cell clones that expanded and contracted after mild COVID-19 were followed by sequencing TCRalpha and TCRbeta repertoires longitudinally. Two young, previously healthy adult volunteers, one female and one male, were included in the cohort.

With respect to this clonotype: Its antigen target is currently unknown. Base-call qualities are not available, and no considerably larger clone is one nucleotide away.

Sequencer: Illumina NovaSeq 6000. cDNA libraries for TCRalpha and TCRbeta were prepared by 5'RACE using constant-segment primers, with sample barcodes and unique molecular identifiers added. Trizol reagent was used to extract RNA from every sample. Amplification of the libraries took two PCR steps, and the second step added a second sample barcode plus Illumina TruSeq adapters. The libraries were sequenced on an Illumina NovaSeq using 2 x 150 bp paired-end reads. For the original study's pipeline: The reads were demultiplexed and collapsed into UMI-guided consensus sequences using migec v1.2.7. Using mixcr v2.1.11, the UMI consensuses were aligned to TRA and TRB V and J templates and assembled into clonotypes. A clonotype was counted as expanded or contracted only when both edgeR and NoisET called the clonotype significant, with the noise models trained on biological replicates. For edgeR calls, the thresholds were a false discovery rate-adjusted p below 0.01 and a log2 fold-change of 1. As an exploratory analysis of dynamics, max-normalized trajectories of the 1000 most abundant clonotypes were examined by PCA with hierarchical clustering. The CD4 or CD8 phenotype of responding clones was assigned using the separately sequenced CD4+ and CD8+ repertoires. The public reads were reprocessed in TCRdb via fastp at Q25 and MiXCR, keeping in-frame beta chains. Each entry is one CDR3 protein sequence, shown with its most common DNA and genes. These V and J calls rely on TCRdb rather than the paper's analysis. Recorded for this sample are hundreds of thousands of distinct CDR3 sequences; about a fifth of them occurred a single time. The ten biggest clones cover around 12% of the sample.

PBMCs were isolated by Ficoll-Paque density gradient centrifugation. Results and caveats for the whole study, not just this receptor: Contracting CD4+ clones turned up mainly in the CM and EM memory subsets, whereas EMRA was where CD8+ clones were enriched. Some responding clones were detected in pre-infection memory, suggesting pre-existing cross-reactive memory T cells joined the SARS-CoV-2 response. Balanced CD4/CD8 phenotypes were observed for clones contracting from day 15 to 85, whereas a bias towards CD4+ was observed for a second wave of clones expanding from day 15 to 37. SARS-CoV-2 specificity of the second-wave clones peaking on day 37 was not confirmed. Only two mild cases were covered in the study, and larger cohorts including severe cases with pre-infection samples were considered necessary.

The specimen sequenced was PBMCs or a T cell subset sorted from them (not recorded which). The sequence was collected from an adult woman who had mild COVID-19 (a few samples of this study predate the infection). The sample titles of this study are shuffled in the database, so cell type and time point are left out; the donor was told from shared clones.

The DNA sequence is given as TGTGCCAGCAGTGTCAGGACAGCGCCTCAAGAGACCCAGTACTTC. It translates to CASSVRTAPQETQYF. The rearrangement combines TRBV12-3 or TRBV12-4 with TRBJ2-5, and perhaps TRBD1 as D gene, on 6 matching bases. V drops 5 bases and J drops 2 bases, leaving 15 bases in between. The cysteine opens and the phenylalanine closes a CDR3 of 15 amino acids. The read is trimmed to its CDR3 DNA, 45 bases read in frame from base 1.